What follows are 4 T cell receptor beta chains derived from one specimen sequenced in a study of T cell responses to AZD1222 COVID-19 vaccine (dated by TCRdb to the early 2020s). Libraries came from the immunoSEQ multiplex PCR assay. The immuneACCESS repertoire file appears here via TCRdb, limited to in-frame rearrangements. These files lack a portion of the clones; in checked studies, under half of the deficit traces to unresolved V genes, and the cause of the others is not known. In this sample the table shows roughly 91,000 clones, approximately 90% of which occur a single time. The ten largest clones represent less than 3% of the sample. The time point tag for this specimen amounts to: baseline before first vaccination. Material: peripheral blood, obtained on day 0 of AZD1222 vaccination. The receptors derive from an adult in good health.

J is TRBJ1-1 and V is TRBV12-5; a possible D gene is TRBD1 (5 bases). CDR3 length: 15 residues. Trimming left V 3 bases short and J 2 bases short, with 13 bases between. Germline V CDR1 and CDR2: LGHNT, FRNRAP. DNA of the CDR3: TGTGCTAGTGGTTTAGGGGAGAGGGTAAACACTGAAGCTTTCTTT. Residues: CASGLGERVNTEAFF.

V gene TRBV7-2 combines with J gene TRBJ2-7, with 11 bases identical to TRBD2. Germline V gene lookup returns CDR1 SGHTA and CDR2 FQGNSA. V shed 5 bases, J shed 3 bases, and the junction held 9 bases outside the gene matches. The CDR3 has 16 amino acids. CDR3 amino acids: CASSHRGGTSGYEQYF. As DNA, the CDR3 is TGTGCCAGCAGCCATAGGGGGGGGACTAGCGGCTACGAGCAGTACTTC.

The chain couples TRBV4-3 to TRBJ2-1; D is uncertain. CDR3 length: 15 amino acids. Germline lookup yields CDR1 LGHNA and CDR2 YSLEER. Trimming took off 0 bases at V and 4 bases at J, with 10 bases between the two ends. The CDR3 nucleotides read TGCGCCAGCAGCCAAGACCACACCCTATACAATGAGCAGTTCTTC. Protein: CASSQDHTLYNEQFF.

This rearrangement joins TRBV7-9 to TRBJ1-2, with a possible D match to TRBD1 (5 bases). This CDR3 has 14 residues. The ends were cut back, 1 base at V and 2 bases at J, with 8 bases in the middle. Germline V gene sequence: CDR1 SEHNR, CDR2 FQNEAQ (reference sequence). The CDR3 nucleotides are TGTGCCAGCAGCTTAGACGGGGCAAACTATGGCTACACCTTC. Translating it yields CASSLDGANYGYTF.